These T cell receptor beta chains were read from a single sample in a study of cytomegalovirus exposure and HLA in healthy donors. Method: immunoSEQ multiplex PCR; TCRdb's copy keeps in-frame clones and lacks some. The sample includes 35,000 to 45,000 clones, 70% to 80% seen only once; the top ten take 3.4%. The specimen was PBMCs. The receptors derive from a woman aged 25 to 45 in good health and CMV-seronegative. CDR3s include the opening cysteine and the closing phenylalanine or tryptophan. The order of the fields is V gene, J gene, D gene, CDR3 protein. D genes are given only for firm matches.

>TRBV7-2|TRBJ2-3|-
CASSPQYLSTDTQYF
>TRBV10-2|TRBJ2-5|-
CASRESLQGRETQYF
>TRBV29-1|TRBJ1-1|-
CSGSGQLNTEAFF
>TRBV6-4|TRBJ2-4|TRBD2
CASSDPSGGLIRDKNIQYF
>TRBV7-3|TRBJ2-1|TRBD2
CASSLILAGVNEQFF
>TRBV19|TRBJ1-2|TRBD1
CASSGFRQGASGYTF
>TRBV13|TRBJ1-1|-
CASSLGSRVDMNTEAFF
>TRBV25-1|TRBJ2-7|-
CASRMTGALPYEQYF
>TRBV28|TRBJ2-1|-
CASSPPGSRAFF
>TRBV2|TRBJ2-6|-
CASSDRTASGANVLTF